This TCR beta chain is drawn from a study of blood T cell repertoires in COVID-19. Study summary: Specimens from acute and convalescent COVID-19 originated in the United States, Italy and Spain. PBMCs, B-cell-depleted T cells, or T cells provided the cDNA or gDNA that made up the material.

Authors' methods: Amplification with reference gene primers provided the estimates of nucleated cell counts. The method was immunoSEQ multiplex PCR; TCRdb's version includes in-frame clones alone and lacks a portion of them. The DNA was the basis for D and trimming; V, J and clone size are from that table. Counted here are 90,000 to 150,000 clones, 79% occurring once; the ten biggest clones make up about 4%. This clone was picked up a small number of times. The CDR3 spans 15 residues. Trimming took 3 bases from V and 2 from J; bases not matched to a gene: 6. The germline CDR1 and CDR2 sequences are LGHNA and YSLEER.

The sequence came from a woman at least 80 years old with acute or convalescent COVID-19. This chain connects TRBV4-3 to TRBJ2-7; 8 bases map to TRBD2. What was sequenced was peripheral blood. The CDR3: CASSQSGGPPYEQYF. The CDR3 coding sequence is TGCGCCAGCAGCCAGTCGGGGGGGCCCCCCTACGAGCAGTACTTC.